Given below is one TCR beta chain in context. Antigen unknown. The data were taken from a study of cytomegalovirus exposure and HLA in healthy donors. Study outcomes and limitations: The authors later linked a missense DCLRE1C variant to TCR beta V- and J-gene trimming.

The PCR contained 60 Vbeta and 13 Jbeta primers. Sequencing was performed with immunoSEQ multiplex PCR; in TCRdb, only in-frame clones are kept and a portion is missing. The sample has under 200,000 clones; 75% to 90% are singletons. V trimming: 2 bases; J trimming: 11 bases; junction bases outside the gene matches: 11. This CDR3 contains 14 residues. Germline V CDR1 and CDR2: SGHVS, FQNEAQ. The specimen was PBMCs. This receptor was identified in a boy between 2 and 10 years old in good health and CMV-seronegative. The rearrangement links TRBV7-8 to TRBJ2-5; 7 bases are shared with TRBD2. The CDR3 DNA reads TGTGCCAGCAGCTTACGGGGCACGGCGGGAGAGCAGTACTTC. Translated, it gives CASSLRGTAGEQYF.